Presented here are 27 T cell receptor beta chains from one specimen sequenced in a study of blood T cell repertoires in COVID-19. The data were produced by immunoSEQ multiplex PCR, yet TCRdb's version contains in-frame clones alone and is incomplete. The table lists about 75,000 clones, about 91% of them singletons. Sequencing used peripheral blood. The origin of the receptors is a woman in her seventies with acute or convalescent COVID-19.

The V and J genes are TRBV6-1 and TRBJ1-1, with unresolved D. V was clipped by 1 base and J by 9 bases, with 12 bases between them. CDR1 and CDR2 from the germline V gene are MNHNS and SASEGT. The CDR3 has 13 amino acids. CDR3 sequence reads: CASSEVLGSKAFF. The CDR3 DNA follows: TGTGCCAGCAGTGAAGTTTTGGGCAGCAAAGCTTTCTTT.

V is TRBV7-2 and J is TRBJ1-2, with unresolved D. The length of the CDR3 is 13 residues. Germline V gene data show CDR1 as SGHTA and CDR2 as FQGNSA. Trimming cost V 1 base and J 5 bases, with 8 bases left between them. This CDR3 is CASSLGGIYGYTF. CDR3 nucleotides: TGTGCCAGCAGCTTAGGAGGCATTTATGGCTACACCTTC.

The table lists this clone with a count of one. V gene TRBV30 combines with J gene TRBJ1-2, with D perhaps matching TRBD1 (6 bases). V was clipped by 4 bases and J by 8 bases, with 17 bases between them. The CDR3 totals 13 residues. Germline CDR1 is GTSNPN and CDR2 is SVGIG (reference sequence). For the CDR3, the DNA is TGTGCCTGGACGAGGGGCAGGGGCCGGGGCTACACCTTC. Its protein product is CAWTRGRGRGYTF.

The chain combines TRBV15 with TRBJ2-5; D call uncertain. The CDR3 runs to 12 residues. Germline V gives CDR1 LNHNV, CDR2 YYDKDF (reference sequence). Trimming shortened V by 8 bases and J by 6 bases, and 13 bases separated the two germline ends. The CDR3 nucleotides are TGTGCCACCTCCCCAGGAAGGCAGACCCAGTACTTC. It yields the protein CATSPGRQTQYF.

This sequence joins TRBV18 and TRBJ2-1, with TRBD2 matching over 8 bases. The CDR3 totals 16 residues. The J segment lost 2 bases and the V segment lost 0 bases, leaving 3 bases of the junction unmatched. In germline, CDR1 is KGHSH, CDR2 LQKENI. The CDR3 spells CASSPPTGGAYNEQFF. CDR3 in DNA: TGTGCCAGCTCACCACCTACGGGGGGGGCCTACAATGAGCAGTTCTTC.

This chain joins TRBV4-3 and TRBJ2-1, with D possibly TRBD1 on 5 matching bases. The germline V gene encodes CDR1 LGHNA and CDR2 YSLEER. The CDR3 has 15 residues. Trimming left V 4 bases short and J 2 bases short, with 12 bases between. In DNA, the CDR3 is TGCGCCAGCAGCCGGGGCGGAGCGACCTACAATGAGCAGTTCTTC. It encodes CASSRGGATYNEQFF.

The chain recombines TRBV19 with TRBJ2-3; the match to TRBD2 covers 9 bases. The CDR3 has 19 residues. J was trimmed by 1 base and V by 5 bases; bases with no gene match: 16. The germline gives CDR1 LNHDA, CDR2 SQIVND (reference sequence). CDR3 coding DNA: TGTGCCAGTAGTCTTAGCGGGAGAGAGGTCCCTCTAGGCACAGATACGCAGTATTTT. Translation gives CASSLSGREVPLGTDTQYF.

This chain joins TRBV6-5 and TRBJ1-2; TRBD1 matches at 11 bases. J lost 8 bases, V lost 7 bases, and 6 bases had no gene match. This CDR3 has 13 residues. CDR1 and CDR2 from the germline V gene are MNHEY and SVGAGI. For the CDR3, the DNA is TGTGCCAGCACCGGACAGGGGGCATGGGGCTACACCTTC. Its translation is CASTGQGAWGYTF.

The chain carries TRBV9 and TRBJ1-3, with a weak D call TRBD1 (6 bases). The CDR3 sequence is 16 residues long. V was pared by 0 bases and J by 0 bases, with 10 bases between. The germline V gene encodes CDR1 SGDLS and CDR2 YYNGEE. The CDR3 sequence is CASSVGDMASGNTIYF. CDR3 nucleotides: TGTGCCAGCAGCGTAGGGGACATGGCCTCTGGAAACACCATATATTTT.

V usage is TRBV11-2 and J usage is TRBJ1-3, with 7 bases aligning to TRBD1. Germline V gives CDR1 SGHAT, CDR2 FQNNGV. After removal of 4 bases from V and 0 bases from J, the junction contained 6 bases not matched to a gene. The CDR3 spans 16 residues. The CDR3 DNA sequence: TGTGCCAGCAGCTCAACAGGGGTACACTCTGGAAACACCATATATTTT. Its protein product is CASSSTGVHSGNTIYF.

This chain uses TRBV20-1 with TRBJ2-1, with 7 positions matching TRBD2. V lost 7 bases to trimming and J lost 6 bases; unmatched junction nucleotides: 3. This CDR3 has 11 residues. Per germline, CDR1 DFQATT and CDR2 SNEGSKA (reference sequence). CDR3 residues: CSGWEGNEQFF. The DNA of the CDR3 is TGCAGTGGCTGGGAGGGCAATGAGCAGTTCTTC.

This chain connects TRBV11-2 to TRBJ2-7; TRBD1 aligns across 7 bases. Losses at the gene ends were 0 bases for V and 4 bases for J; bases not matched to a gene: 3. There are 14 residues in the CDR3. CDR1 SGHAT and CDR2 FQNNGV come from the germline V gene. The CDR3 nucleotides read TGTGCCAGCAGCTTAGAGCTGGACAGGTACGAGCAGTACTTC. Its translation: CASSLELDRYEQYF. Full variable domain (outside the CDR3, taken from reference TRBV11-2 and TRBJ2-7): EAGVAQSPRYKIIEKRQSVAFWCNPISGHATLYWYQQILGQGPKLLIQFQNNGVVDDSQLPKDRFSAERLKGVDSTLKIQPAKLEDSAVYLCASSLELDRYEQYFGPGTRLTVT.

The rearrangement uses TRBV28 and TRBJ1-2, with D unclear. The CDR3 has 13 residues. Trimming cost V 6 bases and J 8 bases, with 16 bases left between them. Germline V lookup: CDR1 MDHEN, CDR2 SYDVKM. The CDR3 protein is CASRFELSRGYTF. In nucleotides, the CDR3 is TGTGCCAGCAGATTTGAACTATCTAGGGGCTACACCTTC.

The chain links TRBV9 to TRBJ2-1, with D hard to call. Trimming pared 1 base from V and 3 bases from J, leaving 8 bases between. Germline values: CDR1 SGDLS, CDR2 YYNGEE. The CDR3 has 14 amino acids. Written as DNA, the CDR3 is TGTGCCAGCAGCGTAAACCTAGACTACAATGAGCAGTTCTTC. This translates into CASSVNLDYNEQFF.

This rearrangement joins TRBV11-2 to TRBJ1-6, with a weak D call TRBD1 (6 bases). In germline, CDR1 is SGHAT, CDR2 FQNNGV. The CDR3 is 18 residues long. Trimming removed 5 bases from V and 0 bases from J, with 17 bases in between. The CDR3 loop is CASSRVTGLSSYNSPLHF. DNA for the CDR3: TGTGCCAGCAGCCGCGTTACAGGGTTGAGCTCCTATAATTCACCCCTCCACTTT.

The chain links TRBV5-4 to TRBJ1-1; TRBD1 agrees at 8 bases. J was trimmed by 4 bases and V by 0 bases; bases with no gene match: 5. The CDR3 runs 15 residues. Germline V CDR1 and CDR2: SGHNT, YYREEE (reference sequence). The CDR3 region is CASSLGRGRFTEAFF. The DNA for the CDR3 is TGTGCCAGCAGCTTGGGCAGGGGGCGATTCACTGAAGCTTTCTTT.

This chain links TRBV30 with TRBJ1-4; TRBD1 agrees at 7 bases. J was trimmed by 2 bases and V by 1 base; bases with no gene match: 7. The CDR3 totals 16 residues. Germline V CDR1 and CDR2: GTSNPN, SVGIG (reference sequence). CDR3 nucleotides: TGTGCCTGGAGTGCCCGGGACAGTCCTACTAATGAAAAACTGTTTTTT. Protein: CAWSARDSPTNEKLFF.

The chain couples TRBV6-6 to TRBJ1-3; TRBD1 matches at 8 bases. The CDR3 has 16 amino acids. CDR1 and CDR2 (germline): MNHNY, SVGAGI (reference sequence). With V trimmed by 2 bases and J by 1 base, 4 bases remained unmatched. CDR3 loop: CASSYTGTGSGNTIYF. The CDR3 nucleotides are TGTGCCAGCAGTTACACCGGGACAGGTTCTGGAAACACCATATATTTT.

The rearrangement uses TRBV30 and TRBJ2-3; 11 bases align to TRBD2. The CDR3 has 17 amino acids. Germline assignment: CDR1 GTSNPN and CDR2 SVGIG (reference sequence). V shed 3 bases and J 4 bases; nucleotides not matched to a gene: 12. This CDR3 is CAWRPSLLAGVPDTQYF. The CDR3 DNA follows: TGTGCCTGGAGACCCTCCTTACTAGCGGGAGTTCCAGATACGCAGTATTTT.

The gene calls are TRBV28 and TRBJ1-1; D is unclear. Germline V gene lookup returns CDR1 MDHEN and CDR2 SYDVKM. V shed 6 bases and J shed 4 bases, with 12 bases lying between them. There are 13 residues in the CDR3. The CDR3 spells CASRLDLGTEAFF. CDR3 bases: TGTGCCAGCAGACTTGACTTGGGCACTGAAGCTTTCTTT.

V usage is TRBV28 and J usage is TRBJ1-1, with 9 bases fitting TRBD1. This CDR3 has 14 amino acids. V was clipped by 7 bases and J by 1 base; unmatched bases: 4. Germline CDR1 reads MDHEN; CDR2 reads SYDVKM. The chain's CDR3 is CASKQGAWNTEAFF. The CDR3 nucleotides are TGTGCCAGCAAACAGGGGGCTTGGAACACTGAAGCTTTCTTT.

The rearrangement joins TRBV30 to TRBJ1-4, with D perhaps TRBD1 (5 bases). Trimming removed 2 bases from V and 8 bases from J, with 15 bases in between. Per the germline V gene, CDR1 is GTSNPN and CDR2 is SVGIG (reference sequence). The CDR3 runs 14 residues. This chain's CDR3 is CAWSTPGGLEKLFF. The CDR3 DNA reads as TGTGCCTGGAGTACCCCGGGGGGACTAGAAAAACTGTTTTTT.

This rearrangement joins TRBV5-1 to TRBJ2-7; D is perhaps TRBD1 (6 bases). The germline CDR1 and CDR2 sequences are SGHRS and YFSETQ. The CDR3 consists of 18 residues. V lost 1 base, J lost 0 bases, and 20 bases lay in between. Here the CDR3 DNA reads TGCGCCAGCAGCTTGTTAGTCAGGGGCATACGGGACTCCTACGAGCAGTACTTC. Translating gives CASSLLVRGIRDSYEQYF.

CDR3 sequence reads: CASSPTLAGDRDEQFF. The CDR3 DNA follows: TGTGCCAGCAGCCCCACCCTAGCGGGAGACCGCGATGAGCAGTTCTTC. The chain recombines TRBV2 with TRBJ2-1; 10 positions agree with TRBD2. This CDR3 is 16 amino acids long. Germline CDR1 is SNHLY and CDR2 is FYNNEI. J gave up 8 bases and V 6 bases, and 13 bases lay outside the gene matches.

The chain uses TRBV19 and TRBJ2-1, with D possibly TRBD1 on 6 matching bases. The length of the CDR3 is 14 residues. Trimming stripped 6 bases from V and 5 bases from J, with 14 bases between. CDR1 and CDR2 from the germline V gene are LNHDA and SQIVND (reference sequence). The CDR3 spells CASRGPGQHNEQFF. As DNA, the CDR3 is TGTGCCAGTAGGGGACCGGGACAACACAATGAGCAGTTCTTC.

The genes are TRBV6-1 and TRBJ1-2, with D hard to call. Germline V gene sequence: CDR1 MNHNS, CDR2 SASEGT. V lost 2 bases, J lost 3 bases, and 7 bases lay in between. This CDR3 spans 13 amino acids. DNA of the CDR3: TGTGCCAGCAGTGAACAGATCTACTATGGCTACACCTTC. It is translated as CASSEQIYYGYTF.

In this sample, this clone turned up a few times. This chain uses TRBV7-9 with TRBJ1-1; D remains unclear. The CDR3 has 12 residues. V lost 6 bases to trimming and J lost 11 bases, with 16 bases between them. Germline assignment: CDR1 SEHNR and CDR2 FQNEAQ (reference sequence). CDR3 sequence (DNA): TGTGCCAGCAGGAACCCGGGAACAGCGGCTTTCTTT. Its translation: CASRNPGTAAFF.